The rows below give T cell receptor beta chains drawn from one sample of a study of human T cells and chemical hapten exposure. TCRdb called the RACE reads again in MiXCR, with one record for every CDR3 protein. The sample holds under 450,000 distinct CDR3 sequences, 4.8% seen once. The starting material was whole blood, obtained in connection with sensitization to the hapten diphenylcyclopropenone (DPC). The receptors come from a woman aged 50 to 60 with alopecia areata. Some clones in this sample may be carry-over from other donors' samples. CDR3s include the opening cysteine and the closing phenylalanine or tryptophan. D genes are given only for firm matches. Only some rows state a clone size, as once, few, many or a class for expanded clones.

j_gene: TRBJ2-1; d_gene: TRBD2; v_gene: TRBV18; abundance: many; CDR3aa: CASSPLGHGEGNEQFF; CDR3nt: TGTGCCAGCTCACCGCTGGGCCATGGGGAGGGTAATGAGCAGTTCTTC
j_gene: TRBJ1-2; d_gene: TRBD1; v_gene: TRBV4-1; abundance: many; CDR3aa: CASSLRLGEGAPNYGYTF; CDR3nt: TGCGCCAGCAGCCTTAGATTGGGCGAGGGGGCGCCGAACTATGGCTACACCTTC
j_gene: TRBJ1-1; d_gene: -; v_gene: TRBV5-1; abundance: few; CDR3aa: CASSLMPGTEAFF; CDR3nt: TGCGCCAGCAGCTTGATGCCGGGCACTGAAGCTTTCTTT
j_gene: TRBJ2-3; d_gene: TRBD2; v_gene: TRBV27; abundance: many; CDR3aa: CASSLLLAGGADTQYF; CDR3nt: TGTGCCAGCAGTTTACTCCTAGCGGGAGGGGCAGATACGCAGTATTTT
j_gene: TRBJ2-2; d_gene: TRBD1; v_gene: TRBV6-5; abundance: few; CDR3aa: CASSYRDRNTGELFF; CDR3nt: TGTGCCAGCAGTTACAGGGACAGAAACACCGGGGAGCTGTTTTTT
j_gene: TRBJ1-3; d_gene: -; v_gene: TRBV12-3/TRBV12-4; abundance: many; CDR3aa: CASSPSRNTIYF; CDR3nt: TGTGCCAGCAGCCCATCGAGAAACACCATATATTTT
j_gene: TRBJ2-5; d_gene: -; v_gene: TRBV10-3; abundance: many; CDR3aa: CAIRAGADQETQYF; CDR3nt: TGTGCCATCAGGGCCGGGGCCGACCAAGAGACCCAGTACTTC
j_gene: TRBJ2-3; d_gene: TRBD1; v_gene: TRBV20-1; abundance: few; CDR3aa: CSASDRGGDTQYF; CDR3nt: TGCAGTGCGAGTGACAGGGGAGGAGATACGCAGTATTTT
j_gene: TRBJ2-2; d_gene: -; v_gene: TRBV21-1; abundance: many; CDR3aa: CASSVRTSGSPNTGELFF; CDR3nt: TGTGCCAGCAGCGTTAGGACTAGCGGTTCTCCGAACACCGGGGAGCTGTTTTTT
j_gene: TRBJ1-2; d_gene: -; v_gene: TRBV20-1; abundance: many; CDR3aa: CSARDRDKNYGYTF; CDR3nt: TGCAGTGCTAGAGATCGTGACAAGAACTATGGCTACACCTTC
j_gene: TRBJ2-7; d_gene: -; v_gene: TRBV7-6; abundance: many; CDR3aa: CASSLGGRSGTEQYF; CDR3nt: TGTGCCAGCAGCTTAGGTGGCAGGTCGGGCACCGAGCAGTACTTC
j_gene: TRBJ2-7; d_gene: -; v_gene: TRBV4-1; abundance: many; CDR3aa: CASSQDRGGSDEQYF; CDR3nt: TGCGCCAGCAGCCAAGATAGAGGAGGGAGCGACGAGCAGTACTTC
j_gene: TRBJ1-2; d_gene: TRBD1; v_gene: TRBV5-1; abundance: many; CDR3aa: CASSLRQGDYGYTF; CDR3nt: TGCGCCAGCAGCTTGCGACAGGGGGACTATGGCTACACCTTC
j_gene: TRBJ2-2; d_gene: -; v_gene: TRBV5-1; abundance: many; CDR3aa: CASSLTGLFEELFF; CDR3nt: TGCGCCAGCAGCTTGACGGGTTTGTTCGAGGAGCTGTTTTTT
j_gene: TRBJ2-7; d_gene: -; v_gene: TRBV27; abundance: many; CDR3aa: CASSAFNEQYF; CDR3nt: TGTGCCAGCAGTGCCTTTAACGAGCAGTACTTC
j_gene: TRBJ2-2; d_gene: -; v_gene: TRBV4-3; abundance: -; CDR3aa: CASSQDTPGELFF; CDR3nt: TGCGCCAGCAGCCAAGATACCCCCGGGGAGCTGTTTTTT
j_gene: TRBJ2-7; d_gene: -; v_gene: TRBV29-1; abundance: many; CDR3aa: CSVVEVNSYEQYF; CDR3nt: TGCAGCGTTGTGGAGGTAAACTCCTACGAGCAGTACTTC
j_gene: TRBJ2-3; d_gene: -; v_gene: TRBV28; abundance: many; CDR3aa: CASSLSASTDTQYF; CDR3nt: TGTGCCAGCAGTTTAAGCGCTAGCACAGATACGCAGTATTTT
j_gene: TRBJ2-2; d_gene: TRBD1; v_gene: TRBV6-5; abundance: few; CDR3aa: CASSYDRVDTGELFF; CDR3nt: TGTGCCAGCAGTTACGACAGGGTGGACACCGGGGAGCTGTTTTTT
j_gene: TRBJ2-3; d_gene: -; v_gene: TRBV12-3/TRBV12-4; abundance: many; CDR3aa: CASGPPTSTPSTDTQYF; CDR3nt: TGTGCCAGCGGACCTCCCACTTCAACTCCAAGCACAGATACGCAGTATTTT
j_gene: TRBJ2-7; d_gene: -; v_gene: TRBV5-5; abundance: -; CDR3aa: CASSLGTGMNYEQYF; CDR3nt: TGTGCCAGCAGCTTGGGAACAGGGATGAATTACGAGCAGTACTTC
j_gene: TRBJ1-2; d_gene: -; v_gene: TRBV20-1; abundance: many; CDR3aa: CSASAPTAYGYTF; CDR3nt: TGCAGTGCTAGTGCCCCTACAGCCTATGGCTACACCTTC
j_gene: TRBJ2-7; d_gene: TRBD1; v_gene: TRBV12-3/TRBV12-4; abundance: many; CDR3aa: CASSLGTGMNEQYF; CDR3nt: TGTGCCAGCAGTTTAGGGACAGGGATGAACGAGCAGTACTTC
j_gene: TRBJ2-7; d_gene: TRBD1; v_gene: TRBV6-1; abundance: few; CDR3aa: CASSEIDRGAYEQYF; CDR3nt: TGTGCCAGCAGTGAAATCGACAGGGGGGCCTACGAGCAGTACTTC
j_gene: TRBJ1-3; d_gene: -; v_gene: TRBV6-1; abundance: few; CDR3aa: CASTEGGSSGNTIYF; CDR3nt: TGTGCCAGCACAGAAGGAGGCAGCTCTGGAAACACCATATATTTT
j_gene: TRBJ2-1; d_gene: -; v_gene: TRBV20-1; abundance: many; CDR3aa: CSAREADNEQFF; CDR3nt: TGCAGTGCTAGAGAGGCAGACAATGAGCAGTTCTTC
j_gene: TRBJ1-1; d_gene: -; v_gene: TRBV4-3; abundance: many; CDR3aa: CASSQEGGGTEAFF; CDR3nt: TGCGCCAGCAGCCAAGAAGGGGGAGGCACTGAAGCTTTCTTT
j_gene: TRBJ1-1; d_gene: -; v_gene: TRBV2; abundance: many; CDR3aa: CASSDQVNTEAFF; CDR3nt: TGTGCCAGCAGTGATCAGGTGAACACTGAAGCTTTCTTT